Shown below are 27 T cell receptor beta chains from a single sample sequenced in a study of shared clonotypes between healthy human individuals. The repertoire was sequenced with immunoSEQ multiplex PCR; TCRdb's copy has only in-frame clones and lacks some. The table lists 400,000 to 550,000 clones, roughly 85% of them singletons. Input material: PBMCs. The receptors shown here come from a woman in her forties in good health. Some clones in this sample may be carry-over from other donors' samples.

The CDR3 coding sequence is TGTGCCAGCAGTTCAGGGTGGGTCACTGAAGCTTTCTTT. Translation gives CASSSGWVTEAFF. The chain recombines TRBV27 with TRBJ1-1, with D perhaps TRBD1 (5 bases). Trimming stripped 4 bases from V and 4 bases from J, with 10 bases between. This CDR3 is built from 13 residues. In germline, CDR1 is MNHEY, CDR2 SMNVEV (reference sequence).

In its sample, this clone was seen a few times. V and J are TRBV19 and TRBJ1-3; D uncertain. The CDR3 has 15 amino acids. V was shortened by 3 bases and J by 2 bases, with 11 bases between the two germline ends. Germline V gene data show CDR1 as LNHDA and CDR2 as SQIVND (reference sequence). CDR3 loop: CASSIQSGPGNTIYF. In DNA form, the CDR3 reads TGTGCCAGTAGTATCCAGAGCGGGCCTGGAAACACCATATATTTT.

The chain links TRBV15 to TRBJ2-2; 7 nucleotides align to TRBD2. The CDR3 runs to 15 residues. J was trimmed by 4 bases and V by 1 base; bases with no gene match: 3. Germline V lookup: CDR1 LNHNV, CDR2 YYDKDF (reference sequence). DNA for the CDR3: TGTGCCACCAGCAGAGGGACTAGAATCACCGGGGAGCTGTTTTTT. Its translation is CATSRGTRITGELFF. Supplemented by reference TRBV15 and TRBJ2-2, the full variable domain reads DAMVIQNPRYQVTQFGKPVTLSCSQTLNHNVMYWYQQKSSQAPKLLFHYYDKDFNNEADTPDNFQSRRPNTSFCFLDIRSPGLGDTAMYLCATSRGTRITGELFFGEGSRLTVL.

This clone has only a few counts. V is TRBV29-1 and J is TRBJ1-2; D is possibly TRBD1 (5 bases). This CDR3 has 16 residues. Between the trimmed V and J ends, which lost 3 bases and 2 bases, there was a span of 19 bases. Germline CDR1 SQVTM, CDR2 ANQGSEA. CDR3 amino acids: CSVDARLGEPNYGYTF. The CDR3, as DNA: TGCAGCGTTGACGCTCGTCTGGGGGAACCAAACTATGGCTACACCTTC.

This clone was detected only a few times. This rearrangement joins TRBV15 to TRBJ2-1; TRBD2 might be the D (6 bases). Per germline, CDR1 LNHNV and CDR2 YYDKDF (reference sequence). Trimming removed 4 bases at V and 8 bases at J, with 18 bases between. The length of the CDR3 is 15 residues. The CDR3 DNA follows: TGTGCCACCAGCACCTGGAGTAGCGGAGGGGATGAGCAGTTCTTC. The encoded protein is CATSTWSSGGDEQFF.

This chain connects TRBV5-1 to TRBJ2-1; D ambiguous. V gave up 4 bases and J gave up 6 bases, with 11 bases separating them. The germline V gene has CDR1 SGHRS and CDR2 YFSETQ. CDR3 length: 13 residues. The CDR3 nucleotides are TGCGCCAGCAGCACCCGGGCCAGCAATGAGCAGTTCTTC. Its translation is CASSTRASNEQFF. The complete variable domain, with remaining parts taken from reference TRBV5-1 and TRBJ2-1, reads KAGVTQTPRYLIKTRGQQVTLSCSPISGHRSVSWYQQTPGQGLQFLFEYFSETQRNKGNFPGRFSGRQFSNSRSEMNVSTLELGDSALYLCASSTRASNEQFFGPGTRLTVL.

V gene TRBV11-1 combines with J gene TRBJ2-7, with unresolved D. This CDR3 has 13 amino acids. The V gene lost 3 bases and the J gene lost 5 bases, with 11 bases spanning the gap. Germline lookup yields CDR1 SGHAT and CDR2 FQDESV (reference sequence). This chain's CDR3 is CASSLIEWDEQYF. In DNA form, the CDR3 reads TGTGCCAGCAGCTTGATAGAATGGGACGAGCAGTACTTC.

This clone was counted once. The genes are TRBV6-1 and TRBJ1-2; TRBD1 agrees at 7 bases. J was trimmed by 4 bases and V by 1 base; bases with no gene match: 3. This CDR3 has 14 amino acids. Germline V gene sequence: CDR1 MNHNS, CDR2 SASEGT. The CDR3 nucleotides read TGTGCCAGCAGTGAAGGGGACAGCCTCTATGGCTACACCTTC. Its translation is CASSEGDSLYGYTF.

The rearrangement links TRBV10-3 to TRBJ2-7; 13 bases fit TRBD2. Unmatched junction bases numbered 1, after V lost 6 bases and J lost 2 bases. The CDR3 covers 14 residues. Germline-derived CDR1 and CDR2 are ENHRY and SYGVKD. CDR3 bases: TGTGCCATCAGGGGACTAGCGGGGACCTACGAGCAGTACTTC. Translation: CAIRGLAGTYEQYF.

V usage is TRBV15 and J usage is TRBJ1-1; no firm D call. Germline CDR1 is LNHNV and CDR2 is YYDKDF (reference sequence). Trimming stripped 5 bases from V and 1 base from J, with 11 bases between. The CDR3 runs 14 residues. DNA of the CDR3: TGTGCCACCAGCCAACGGGCCGCGAACACTGAAGCTTTCTTT. This translates into CATSQRAANTEAFF.

The table lists this clone with a few counts. This chain joins TRBV2 and TRBJ1-5, with 7 nucleotides matching TRBD1. Losses at the gene ends were 6 bases for V and 6 bases for J; bases not matched to a gene: 11. There are 15 residues in the CDR3. Germline-derived CDR1 and CDR2 are SNHLY and FYNNEI. CDR3 in amino acids: CASRGGAGGGQPQHF. DNA for the CDR3: TGTGCCAGCAGAGGAGGGGCAGGGGGAGGTCAGCCCCAGCATTTT.

This chain joins TRBV7-8 and TRBJ1-4; D is possibly TRBD1 (6 bases). From germline, CDR1 is SGHVS and CDR2 FQNEAQ. The V and J ends lost 8 bases and 8 bases respectively, with 36 bases between them. The CDR3 is 20 amino acids. The CDR3 region has the DNA TGTGCCAGCTCCCGGCAGCGACCAGGAAGGTCGGGGGGCCTCGCGGAAAAACTGTTTTTT. Its protein is CASSRQRPGRSGGLAEKLFF. Drawing the rest from reference TRBV7-8 and TRBJ1-4, the complete variable domain is GAGVSQSPRYKVAKRGQDVALRCDPISGHVSLFWYQQALGQGPEFLTYFQNEAQLDKSGLPSDRFFAERPEGSVSTLKIQRTQQEDSAVYLCASSRQRPGRSGGLAEKLFFGSGTQLSVL.

The chain has TRBV2 and TRBJ1-4; no firm D call. The CDR3 is made up of 14 amino acids. The germline V gene has CDR1 SNHLY and CDR2 FYNNEI. V was pared by 1 base and J by 4 bases, with 7 bases between. CDR3 in amino acids: CASSEVGYNEKLFF. CDR3 nucleotides: TGTGCCAGCAGTGAAGTGGGTTATAATGAAAAACTGTTTTTT. Full variable domain (missing parts from reference TRBV2 and TRBJ1-4): EPEVTQTPSHQVTQMGQEVILRCVPISNHLYFYWYRQILGQKVEFLVSFYNNEISEKSEIFDDQFSVERPDGSNFTLKIRSTKLEDSAMYFCASSEVGYNEKLFFGSGTQLSVL.

J is TRBJ2-3 and V is TRBV18; 10 bases align to TRBD1. The germline gives CDR1 KGHSH, CDR2 LQKENI. V lost 3 bases to trimming and J lost 4 bases; unmatched junction nucleotides: 4. This CDR3 is built from 15 residues. The chain's CDR3 is CASSPGTGVSDTQYF. The CDR3 nucleotides read TGTGCCAGCTCACCCGGGACAGGGGTTTCAGATACGCAGTATTTT. The variable domain in full, with the rest retrieved from reference TRBV18 and TRBJ2-3, is NAGVMQNPRHLVRRRGQEARLRCSPMKGHSHVYWYRQLPEEGLKFMVYLQKENIIDESGMPKERFSAEFPKEGPSILRIQQVVRGDSAAYFCASSPGTGVSDTQYFGPGTRLTVL.

Only one count was recorded for this clone. V usage is TRBV29-1 and J usage is TRBJ2-1; 8 bases are a match to TRBD2. The germline CDR1 and CDR2 sequences are SQVTM and ANQGSEA. V shed 1 base, J shed 2 bases, and the junction held 4 bases outside the gene matches. The CDR3 totals 15 residues. CDR3 sequence (DNA): TGCAGCGTTGAAGGCCAGCGGGAGACCTACAATGAGCAGTTCTTC. This gives the protein CSVEGQRETYNEQFF.

The CDR3 nucleotides read TGTGCCAGCAGCTTAACAGGGGATGCCTACAATGAGCAGTTCTTC. Protein sequence: CASSLTGDAYNEQFF. V gene TRBV7-8 combines with J gene TRBJ2-1; 7 bases match TRBD1. J gave up 2 bases and V 2 bases, and 3 bases lay outside the gene matches. CDR1 is SGHVS, CDR2 FQNEAQ, per germline. CDR3 length: 15 amino acids.

The V call is TRBV20-1, the J call TRBJ2-7; D is unresolved. Trimming cost V 3 bases and J 9 bases, with 9 bases left between them. Germline V gene sequence: CDR1 DFQATT, CDR2 SNEGSKA (reference sequence). The CDR3 is 10 residues long. The CDR3 nucleotides are TGCAGTGCTAGGAAGGATGCGCAGTACTTC. Translation: CSARKDAQYF.

This chain uses TRBV7-9 with TRBJ2-7; possibly TRBD1 for D (5 bases). Trimming cost V 4 bases and J 3 bases, with 16 bases left between them. Germline CDR1 and CDR2: SEHNR and FQNEAQ (reference sequence). CDR3 length: 15 amino acids. The CDR3 coding sequence is TGTGCCAGCAGCTCAATCCATCAGGGAAACTACGAGCAGTACTTC. Protein product: CASSSIHQGNYEQYF. The complete variable domain, with remaining parts taken from reference TRBV7-9 and TRBJ2-7, reads DTGVSQNPRHKITKRGQNVTFRCDPISEHNRLYWYRQTLGQGPEFLTYFQNEAQLEKSRLLSDRFSAERPKGSFSTLEIQRTEQGDSAMYLCASSSIHQGNYEQYFGPGTRLTVT.

This rearrangement joins TRBV5-1 to TRBJ2-7; 7 bases map to TRBD1. Trimming cost V 4 bases and J 3 bases; bases outside gene matches: 7. From germline, CDR1 is SGHRS and CDR2 YFSETQ. CDR3 length equals 14 residues. CDR3 nucleotides: TGCGCCAGCAGCCCCGGGACAGTTAACTACGAGCAGTACTTC. Translating it yields CASSPGTVNYEQYF.

The CDR3 DNA is TGTGCCAGCTCACCAACGAGGACTAGTTGGACAGATACGCAGTATTTT. It yields the protein CASSPTRTSWTDTQYF. The chain has TRBV18 and TRBJ2-3; 7 bases fit TRBD2. The germline gives CDR1 KGHSH, CDR2 LQKENI. V lost 2 bases, J lost 3 bases, and 8 bases stayed unmatched. This CDR3 spans 16 amino acids.

The rearrangement uses TRBV11-2 and TRBJ2-7; 9 bases line up with TRBD2. The CDR3 is 15 amino acids. CDR1 and CDR2 from the germline V gene are SGHAT and FQNNGV. V lost 3 bases and J lost 6; bases outside the gene matches: 9. CDR3 region: CASSFPSGIFAEQYF. CDR3 in DNA: TGTGCCAGCAGCTTCCCTAGCGGGATCTTCGCCGAGCAGTACTTC.

This clone was detected a few times. V and J are TRBV28 and TRBJ1-2; the D is unclear. Trimming took 5 bases from V and 4 from J, leaving 8 bases between them. The germline V gene has CDR1 MDHEN and CDR2 SYDVKM. The CDR3 totals 12 residues. The CDR3 sequence: CASSPALYGYTF. CDR3 coding DNA: TGTGCCAGCAGTCCCGCCCTCTATGGCTACACCTTC.

This clone has just a few counts. Other DNA sequences within the sample encode an identical CDR3. The chain couples TRBV30 to TRBJ1-5, with a tentative D call TRBD1 (6 bases). The V gene's germline CDR1 is GTSNPN and CDR2 SVGIG (reference sequence). CDR3 size: 13 residues. Trimming took 0 bases from V and 5 from J, leaving 8 bases between them. CDR3 in amino acids: CAWSVQGDQPQHF. The CDR3 DNA is TGTGCCTGGAGTGTACAGGGAGATCAGCCCCAGCATTTT.

As for this clone: The same CDR3 can be traced to other DNA sequences in this sample. The chain uses TRBV7-3 and TRBJ2-2; TRBD1 agrees at 8 bases. V dropped 1 base and J dropped 5; count of bases not matched to a gene: 0. CDR3 size: 14 residues. Germline V gives CDR1 SGHTA, CDR2 FQGTGA. The CDR3 region is CASSLNRGTGELFF. The CDR3 region has the DNA TGTGCCAGCAGCTTAAACAGGGGGACCGGGGAGCTGTTTTTT.

The chain carries TRBV4-2 and TRBJ2-7; 7 bases are shared with TRBD2. Trimming cost V 1 base and J 4 bases; bases outside gene matches: 13. This CDR3 has 17 amino acids. Germline CDR1 LGHNA, CDR2 YNFKEQ. The CDR3 here is CASSQGVSGGSIYEQYF. In DNA form, the CDR3 reads TGTGCCAGCAGCCAAGGGGTCTCTGGCGGGAGTATTTACGAGCAGTACTTC.

The chain's CDR3 is CASSYGQMQYF. DNA for the CDR3: TGTGCCAGCAGTTACGGGCAGATGCAGTATTTT. The chain recombines TRBV6-5 with TRBJ2-3; no clear D gene. V was cut by 2 bases and J by 11 bases, with 8 bases left in between. There are 11 residues in the CDR3. Per germline, CDR1 MNHEY and CDR2 SVGAGI.

In the case of this clone: A far larger clone lies a single base away; this is likely a read error. This chain connects TRBV27 to TRBJ2-1, with D uncertain. V lost 8 bases and J 6 bases, leaving 8 bases between the germline ends. Germline V gene sequence: CDR1 MNHEY, CDR2 SMNVEV (reference sequence). The CDR3 is 11 residues long. CDR3: CASSDCNEQFF. As DNA, the CDR3 is TGTGCCAGCTCCGATTGCAATGAGCAGTTCTTC.